This TCR beta chain was sequenced in a study of neurological immune-mediated disorders. Germline V gives CDR1 SGHDT, CDR2 YYEEEE. The length of the CDR3 is 12 residues. V lost 7 bases, J lost 3 bases, and 10 bases lay in between. Each TCR transcript was tagged with a 10-nucleotide random UMI during 5'RACE. In every sequencing run, more than 180 million TCR-beta sequences were generated from 15-18 subjects. TCRdb recomputed calls from the 5' RACE reads with MiXCR, one row per CDR3 protein. This table has 65,000 to 90,000 distinct CDR3 sequences, 10% to 13% appearing once. General study results and limits: The level of TCR clonal expansion was highest in patients with HTLV-1-associated myelopathy and lowest in multiple sclerosis, where it fell below the level seen in healthy controls. CDR3 amino acid sequences of expanded clones were not shared across subjects, a result suggesting private repertoires in all groups.

In this sample, this clonotype turned up many times. Its specificity is unknown. The sample consisted of PBMCs. The chain is built from TRBV5-6 and TRBJ1-1; D gene uncertain. The TCR was taken from a man between 35 and 55 years old in good health. The CDR3 sequence: CASGWGDTEAFF. In DNA, the CDR3 is TGTGCCAGCGGTTGGGGAGACACTGAAGCTTTCTTT.